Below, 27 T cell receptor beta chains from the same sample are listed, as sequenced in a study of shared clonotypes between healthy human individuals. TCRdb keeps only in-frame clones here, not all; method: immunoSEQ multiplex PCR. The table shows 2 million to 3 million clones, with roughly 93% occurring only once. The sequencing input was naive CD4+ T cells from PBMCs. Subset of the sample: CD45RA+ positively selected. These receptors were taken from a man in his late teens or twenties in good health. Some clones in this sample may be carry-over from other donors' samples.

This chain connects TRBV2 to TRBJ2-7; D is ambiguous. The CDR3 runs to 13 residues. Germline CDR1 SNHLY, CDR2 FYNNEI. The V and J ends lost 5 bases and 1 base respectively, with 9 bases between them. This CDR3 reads CASSPGRSYEQYF. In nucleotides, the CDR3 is TGTGCCAGCAGTCCCGGAAGGTCCTACGAGCAGTACTTC.

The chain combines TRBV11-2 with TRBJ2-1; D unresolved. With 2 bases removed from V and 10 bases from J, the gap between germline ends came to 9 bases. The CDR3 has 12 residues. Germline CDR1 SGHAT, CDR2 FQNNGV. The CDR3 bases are TGTGCCAGCAGCTTATCAGCGATCGAGCAGTTCTTC. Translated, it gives CASSLSAIEQFF.

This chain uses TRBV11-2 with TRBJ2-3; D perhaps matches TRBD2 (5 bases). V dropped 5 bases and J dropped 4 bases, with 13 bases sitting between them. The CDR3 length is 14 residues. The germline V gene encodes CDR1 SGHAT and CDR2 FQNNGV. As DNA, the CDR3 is TGTGCCAGCAGCCCAACCGGGCGGGCAGATACGCAGTATTTT. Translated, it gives CASSPTGRADTQYF.

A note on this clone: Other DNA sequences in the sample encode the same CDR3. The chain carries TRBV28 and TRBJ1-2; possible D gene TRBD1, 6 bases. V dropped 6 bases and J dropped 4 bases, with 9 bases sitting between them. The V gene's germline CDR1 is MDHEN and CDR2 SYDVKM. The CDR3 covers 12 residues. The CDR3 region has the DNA TGTGCCAGCAGAGAACAGGGCTATGGCTACACCTTC. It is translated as CASREQGYGYTF.

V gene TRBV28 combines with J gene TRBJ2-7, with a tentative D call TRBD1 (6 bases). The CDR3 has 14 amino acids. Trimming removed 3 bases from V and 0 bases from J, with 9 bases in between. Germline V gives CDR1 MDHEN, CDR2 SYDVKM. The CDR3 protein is CASSFGGTSYEQYF. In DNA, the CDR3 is TGTGCCAGCAGTTTTGGGGGCACCTCCTACGAGCAGTACTTC.

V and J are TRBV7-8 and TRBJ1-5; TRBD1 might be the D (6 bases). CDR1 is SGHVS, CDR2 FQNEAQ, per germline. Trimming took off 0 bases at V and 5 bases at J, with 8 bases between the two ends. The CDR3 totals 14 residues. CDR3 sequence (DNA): TGTGCCAGCAGCTTAGCGAGGGGGGATCAGCCCCAGCATTTT. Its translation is CASSLARGDQPQHF. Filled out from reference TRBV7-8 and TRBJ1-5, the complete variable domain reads GAGVSQSPRYKVAKRGQDVALRCDPISGHVSLFWYQQALGQGPEFLTYFQNEAQLDKSGLPSDRFFAERPEGSVSTLKIQRTQQEDSAVYLCASSLARGDQPQHFGDGTRLSIL.

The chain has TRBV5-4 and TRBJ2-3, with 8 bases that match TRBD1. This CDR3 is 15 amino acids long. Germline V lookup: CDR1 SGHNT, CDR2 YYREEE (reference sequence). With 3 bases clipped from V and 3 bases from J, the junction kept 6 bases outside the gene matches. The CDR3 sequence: CASSSGQGSTDTQYF. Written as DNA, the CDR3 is TGTGCCAGCAGCTCCGGACAGGGATCAACAGATACGCAGTATTTT.

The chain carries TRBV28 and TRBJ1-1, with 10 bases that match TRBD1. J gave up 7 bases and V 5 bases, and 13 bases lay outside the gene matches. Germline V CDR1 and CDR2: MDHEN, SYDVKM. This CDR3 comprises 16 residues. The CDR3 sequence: CASSTPGQGNWVEAFF. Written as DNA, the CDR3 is TGTGCCAGCAGTACACCGGGACAGGGGAACTGGGTTGAAGCTTTCTTT.

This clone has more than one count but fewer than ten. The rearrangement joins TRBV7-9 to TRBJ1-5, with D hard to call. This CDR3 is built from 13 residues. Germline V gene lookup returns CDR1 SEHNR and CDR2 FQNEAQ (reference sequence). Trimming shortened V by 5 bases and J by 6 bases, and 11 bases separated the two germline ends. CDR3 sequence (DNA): TGTGCCAGCAGCCAATGGACCTCTCAGCCCCAGCATTTT. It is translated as CASSQWTSQPQHF. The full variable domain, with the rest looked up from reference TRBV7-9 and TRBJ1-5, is DTGVSQNPRHKITKRGQNVTFRCDPISEHNRLYWYRQTLGQGPEFLTYFQNEAQLEKSRLLSDRFSAERPKGSFSTLEIQRTEQGDSAMYLCASSQWTSQPQHFGDGTRLSIL.

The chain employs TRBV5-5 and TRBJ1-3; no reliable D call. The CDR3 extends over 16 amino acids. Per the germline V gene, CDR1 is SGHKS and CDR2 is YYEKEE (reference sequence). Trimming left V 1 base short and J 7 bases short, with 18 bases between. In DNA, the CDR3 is TGTGCCAGCAGCTTGATAGCGTCGCTCGCCGGCAACACCATATATTTT. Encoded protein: CASSLIASLAGNTIYF. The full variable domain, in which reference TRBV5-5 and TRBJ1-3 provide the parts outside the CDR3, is DAGVTQSPTHLIKTRGQQVTLRCSPISGHKSVSWYQQVLGQGPQFIFQYYEKEERGRGNFPDRFSARQFPNYSSELNVNALLLGDSALYLCASSLIASLAGNTIYFGEGSWLTVV.

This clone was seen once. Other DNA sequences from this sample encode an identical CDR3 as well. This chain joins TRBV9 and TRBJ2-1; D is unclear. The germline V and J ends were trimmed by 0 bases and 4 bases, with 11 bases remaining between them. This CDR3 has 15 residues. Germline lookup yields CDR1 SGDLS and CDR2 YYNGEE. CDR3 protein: CASSVEVGRYNEQFF. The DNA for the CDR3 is TGTGCCAGCAGCGTAGAGGTAGGTAGATACAATGAGCAGTTCTTC. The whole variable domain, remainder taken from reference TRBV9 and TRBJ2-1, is DSGVTQTPKHLITATGQRVTLRCSPRSGDLSVYWYQQSLDQGLQFLIQYYNGEERAKGNILERFSAQQFPDLHSELNLSSLELGDSALYFCASSVEVGRYNEQFFGPGTRLTVL.

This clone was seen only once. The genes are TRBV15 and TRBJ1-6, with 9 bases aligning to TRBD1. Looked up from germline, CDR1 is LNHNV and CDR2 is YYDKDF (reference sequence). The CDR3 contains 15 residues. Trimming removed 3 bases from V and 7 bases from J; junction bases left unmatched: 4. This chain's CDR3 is CATSRTGTGNSPLHF. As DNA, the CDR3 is TGTGCCACCAGCAGGACCGGGACAGGGAATTCACCCCTCCACTTT. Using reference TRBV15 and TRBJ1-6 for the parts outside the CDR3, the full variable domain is DAMVIQNPRYQVTQFGKPVTLSCSQTLNHNVMYWYQQKSSQAPKLLFHYYDKDFNNEADTPDNFQSRRPNTSFCFLDIRSPGLGDTAMYLCATSRTGTGNSPLHFGNGTRLTVT.

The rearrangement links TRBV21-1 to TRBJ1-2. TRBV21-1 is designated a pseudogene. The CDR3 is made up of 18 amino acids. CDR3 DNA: TGTGCCAGCAGCAAACGGGAGGTTCTCCCTAAATGGTTATCGGCTAGGACCTTC. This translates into CASSKREVLPKWLSARTF.

The CDR3 protein is CASSDTAGRPSNEQFF. The CDR3 region has the DNA TGTGCCAGCAGTGACACGGCGGGAAGGCCCAGCAATGAGCAGTTCTTC. The chain recombines TRBV6-4 with TRBJ2-1; D might be TRBD2 (6 bases). CDR3 size: 16 residues. The V and J ends lost 2 bases and 6 bases respectively, with 17 bases between them. Germline V CDR1 and CDR2: MRHNA, SNTAGT.

The CDR3 reads CASSLGVNSGANVLTF. For the CDR3, the DNA is TGTGCCAGCAGCCTGGGTGTCAACTCTGGGGCCAACGTCCTGACTTTC. The V call is TRBV5-5, the J call TRBJ2-6; D not certain. CDR1 and CDR2 from the germline V gene are SGHKS and YYEKEE (reference sequence). Trimming stripped 4 bases from V and 0 bases from J, with 11 bases between. CDR3 size: 16 residues.

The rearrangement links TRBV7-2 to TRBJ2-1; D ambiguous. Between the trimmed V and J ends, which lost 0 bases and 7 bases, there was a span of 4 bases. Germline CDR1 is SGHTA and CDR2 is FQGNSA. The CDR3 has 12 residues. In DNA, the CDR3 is TGTGCCAGCAGCTTAGCTAGGAATGAGCAGTTCTTC. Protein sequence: CASSLARNEQFF.

The CDR3 reads CASSSTGLGNTIYF. CDR3 nucleotides: TGCGCCAGCAGCTCGACAGGGCTCGGAAACACCATATATTTT. The rearrangement links TRBV5-1 to TRBJ1-3; 7 nucleotides match TRBD1. The CDR3 is 14 amino acids. Trimming cost V 3 bases and J 4 bases; bases outside gene matches: 4. Germline V lookup: CDR1 SGHRS, CDR2 YFSETQ.

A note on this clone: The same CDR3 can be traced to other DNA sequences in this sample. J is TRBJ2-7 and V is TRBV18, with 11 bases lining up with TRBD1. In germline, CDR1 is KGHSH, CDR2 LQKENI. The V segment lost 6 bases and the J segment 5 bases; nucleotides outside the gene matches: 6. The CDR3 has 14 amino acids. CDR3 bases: TGTGCCAGCTCGCCCCGGACAGGGGGCCACGAGCAGTACTTC. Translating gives CASSPRTGGHEQYF.

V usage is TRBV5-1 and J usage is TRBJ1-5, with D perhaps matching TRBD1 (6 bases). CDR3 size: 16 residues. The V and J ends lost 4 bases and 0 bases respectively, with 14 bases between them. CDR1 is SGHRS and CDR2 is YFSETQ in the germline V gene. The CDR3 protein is CASSPSGVGSNQPQHF. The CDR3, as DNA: TGCGCCAGCAGCCCTTCAGGGGTGGGTAGCAATCAGCCCCAGCATTTT.

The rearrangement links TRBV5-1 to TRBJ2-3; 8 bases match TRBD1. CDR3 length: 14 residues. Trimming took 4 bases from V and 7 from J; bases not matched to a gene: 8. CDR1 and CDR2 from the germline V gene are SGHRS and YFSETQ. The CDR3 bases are TGCGCCAGCAGCCCAGGACAGGGTTTCAATACGCAGTATTTT. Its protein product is CASSPGQGFNTQYF. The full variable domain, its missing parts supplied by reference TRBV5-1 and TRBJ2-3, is KAGVTQTPRYLIKTRGQQVTLSCSPISGHRSVSWYQQTPGQGLQFLFEYFSETQRNKGNFPGRFSGRQFSNSRSEMNVSTLELGDSALYLCASSPGQGFNTQYFGPGTRLTVL.

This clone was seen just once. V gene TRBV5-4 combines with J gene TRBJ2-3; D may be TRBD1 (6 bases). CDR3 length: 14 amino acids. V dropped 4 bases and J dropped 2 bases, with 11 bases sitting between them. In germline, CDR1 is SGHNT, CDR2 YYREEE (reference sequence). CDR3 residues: CASSPQGYTDTQYF. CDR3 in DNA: TGTGCCAGCAGCCCCCAGGGGTACACAGATACGCAGTATTTT.

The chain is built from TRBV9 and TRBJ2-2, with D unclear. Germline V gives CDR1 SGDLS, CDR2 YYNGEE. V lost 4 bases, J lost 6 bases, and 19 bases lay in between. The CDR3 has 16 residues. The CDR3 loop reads CASSPHSPEAPGELFF. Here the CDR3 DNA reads TGTGCCAGCAGCCCCCACTCCCCCGAGGCCCCCGGGGAGCTGTTTTTT.

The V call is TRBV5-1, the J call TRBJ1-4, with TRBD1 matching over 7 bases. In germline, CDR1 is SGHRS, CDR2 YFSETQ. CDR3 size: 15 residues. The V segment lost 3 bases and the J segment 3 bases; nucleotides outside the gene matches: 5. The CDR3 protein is CASSSEGAANEKLFF. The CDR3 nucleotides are TGCGCCAGCAGCTCTGAGGGGGCTGCTAATGAAAAACTGTTTTTT.

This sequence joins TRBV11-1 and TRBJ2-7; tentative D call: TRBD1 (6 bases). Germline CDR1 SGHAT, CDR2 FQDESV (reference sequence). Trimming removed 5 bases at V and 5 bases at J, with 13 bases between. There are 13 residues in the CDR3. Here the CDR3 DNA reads TGTGCCAGCAGCCGCAGGGGTTCCGACGAGCAGTACTTC. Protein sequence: CASSRRGSDEQYF.

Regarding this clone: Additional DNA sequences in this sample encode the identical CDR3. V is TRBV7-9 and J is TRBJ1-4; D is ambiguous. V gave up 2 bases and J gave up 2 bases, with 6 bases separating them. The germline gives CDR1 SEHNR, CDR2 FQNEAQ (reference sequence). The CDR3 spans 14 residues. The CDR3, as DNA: TGTGCCAGCAGCTTACGAGGGACTAATGAAAAACTGTTTTTT. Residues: CASSLRGTNEKLFF.

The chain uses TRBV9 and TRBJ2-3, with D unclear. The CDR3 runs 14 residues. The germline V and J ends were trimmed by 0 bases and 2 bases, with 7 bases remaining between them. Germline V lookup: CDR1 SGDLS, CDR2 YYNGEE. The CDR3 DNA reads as TGTGCCAGCAGCGTAGGGCGGTACACAGATACGCAGTATTTT. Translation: CASSVGRYTDTQYF.

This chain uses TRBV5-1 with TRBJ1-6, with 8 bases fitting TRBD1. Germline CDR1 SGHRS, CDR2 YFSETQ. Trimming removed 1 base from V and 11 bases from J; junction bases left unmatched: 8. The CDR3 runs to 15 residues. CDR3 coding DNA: TGCGCCAGCAGCTTGTCGGGACAGGAGAAAGCACCCCTCCACTTT. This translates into CASSLSGQEKAPLHF. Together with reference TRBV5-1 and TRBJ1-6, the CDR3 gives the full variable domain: KAGVTQTPRYLIKTRGQQVTLSCSPISGHRSVSWYQQTPGQGLQFLFEYFSETQRNKGNFPGRFSGRQFSNSRSEMNVSTLELGDSALYLCASSLSGQEKAPLHFGNGTRLTVT.